The text below deals with one T cell receptor (beta chain). After removal of 9 bases from V and 4 bases from J, the junction contained 10 bases not matched to a gene. The CDR3 is 14 amino acids. Germline V gene lookup returns CDR1 MNHEY and CDR2 SMNVEV (reference sequence). Clones were read by immunoSEQ multiplex PCR, and TCRdb kept only the in-frame ones, dropping some. The sample lists 200,000 to 250,000 clones; roughly 83% were seen once. This sample stems from a study of blood T cell repertoires in COVID-19. The V and J genes are TRBV27 and TRBJ1-1; 8 bases align to TRBD1. Sample: peripheral blood. This sequence was found in a man older than 75 with acute or convalescent COVID-19. In DNA form, the CDR3 reads TGTGCCAGTTTCTCCGACAGGGGTCGCACTGAAGCTTTCTTT. Residues: CASFSDRGRTEAFF.